These 19 T cell receptor beta chains were sequenced from one sample in a study of blood T cell repertoires in COVID-19. Sequencing was performed with immunoSEQ multiplex PCR; in TCRdb, only in-frame clones are kept and a portion is missing. The sample consists of about 150,000 clones, approximately 80% of them appearing once. Sequencing used peripheral blood. These receptors were taken from an older woman with active or convalescent COVID-19.

CDR3 region: CASSTGQGGYGYTF. The CDR3 DNA follows: TGTGCCAGCAGTACGGGACAGGGGGGCTATGGCTACACCTTC. The rearrangement links TRBV27 to TRBJ1-2; 11 bases are shared with TRBD1. The V gene end was trimmed by 5 bases and the J gene end by 4 bases; junction bases not matched to a gene: 3. This CDR3 spans 14 amino acids. From germline, CDR1 is MNHEY and CDR2 SMNVEV (reference sequence).

This chain uses TRBV28 with TRBJ2-7; the match to TRBD2 covers 11 bases. The CDR3 is made up of 15 amino acids. V trimming: 5 bases; J trimming: 3 bases; junction bases outside the gene matches: 6. Germline V gene sequence: CDR1 MDHEN, CDR2 SYDVKM. The CDR3 DNA follows: TGTGCCAGCAGTGCACCCGGGACTAGCGGCTACGAGCAGTACTTC. This encodes CASSAPGTSGYEQYF.

The chain carries TRBV18 and TRBJ1-2, with D unresolved. The CDR3 totals 15 residues. The V end was cut by 3 bases, the J end by 8 bases, with 19 bases between. Germline CDR1 is KGHSH and CDR2 is LQKENI. The CDR3 is CASSPEAEWRYGYTF. CDR3 DNA: TGTGCCAGCTCACCGGAAGCCGAATGGAGGTACGGCTACACCTTC.

This clone appeared once. In DNA form, the CDR3 reads TGTGCCAGCAGCGGTAGCGGGGGGGCACCCGAGACCCAGTACTTC. Protein product: CASSGSGGAPETQYF. J is TRBJ2-5 and V is TRBV28; TRBD2 matches at 11 bases. Unmatched junction bases numbered 8, after V lost 6 bases and J lost 5 bases. Germline assignment: CDR1 MDHEN and CDR2 SYDVKM. The CDR3 consists of 15 residues.

This chain joins TRBV10-3 and TRBJ2-3, with TRBD2 matching over 7 bases. From germline, CDR1 is ENHRY and CDR2 SYGVKD. The CDR3 is 14 amino acids. V was clipped by 10 bases and J by 0 bases; unmatched bases: 7. For the CDR3, the DNA is TGTGCCACGGGGGAGGGCCTTAGCACAGATACGCAGTATTTT. Amino acid sequence: CATGEGLSTDTQYF.

The chain couples TRBV2 to TRBJ1-5, with a weak D call TRBD1 (5 bases). In germline, CDR1 is SNHLY, CDR2 FYNNEI. V lost 6 bases to trimming and J lost 7 bases, with 16 bases between them. The CDR3 covers 14 residues. CDR3 protein: CASRKTVGGQPQHF. The CDR3 DNA reads as TGTGCCAGCAGGAAGACAGTGGGCGGACAGCCCCAGCATTTT.

The V gene is TRBV7-3, the J gene TRBJ1-1; a weak D match, TRBD1 (5 bases). The germline gives CDR1 SGHTA, CDR2 FQGTGA. V lost 5 bases and J 11 bases, leaving 18 bases between the germline ends. The CDR3 spans 13 residues. CDR3 loop: CASSPTPDTRAFF. CDR3 coding DNA: TGTGCCAGCAGCCCAACCCCGGACACGCGCGCTTTCTTT. Using reference TRBV7-3 and TRBJ1-1 for the parts outside the CDR3, the full variable domain is GAGVSQTPSNKVTEKGKYVELRCDPISGHTALYWYRQSLGQGPEFLIYFQGTGAADDSGLPNDRFFAVRPEGSVSTLKIQRTERGDSAVYLCASSPTPDTRAFFGQGTRLTVV.

The genes are TRBV28 and TRBJ2-1; 9 bases line up with TRBD1. With V trimmed by 6 bases and J by 8 bases, 11 bases remained unmatched. CDR3 size: 15 residues. Germline CDR1 MDHEN, CDR2 SYDVKM. This CDR3 is CASSRPRDRVHEQFF. In DNA form, the CDR3 reads TGTGCCAGCAGCCGACCCCGGGACAGGGTCCATGAGCAGTTCTTC.

The chain joins TRBV24-1 to TRBJ1-3; tentative D call: TRBD1 (6 bases). V shed 4 bases and J shed 0 bases, with 9 bases lying between them. The CDR3 is 15 residues long. Germline CDR1 reads KGHDR; CDR2 reads SFDVKD. In nucleotides, the CDR3 is TGTGCCACCAGTGAAGGGACACTCTCTGGAAACACCATATATTTT. It yields the protein CATSEGTLSGNTIYF.

This clone has just a few counts. The chain combines TRBV15 with TRBJ1-1; D remains ambiguous. V was clipped by 3 bases and J by 6 bases, with 11 bases between them. The CDR3 spans 13 residues. Germline CDR1 and CDR2: LNHNV and YYDKDF (reference sequence). CDR3 bases: TGTGCCACCAGCAGTTGGCAAACGCCTGAAGCTTTCTTT. Its translation is CATSSWQTPEAFF.

The chain has TRBV29-1 and TRBJ2-5; D possibly corresponds to TRBD1 (6 bases). V was pared by 0 bases and J by 3 bases, with 11 bases between. The CDR3 loop spans 14 amino acids. Germline loops: CDR1 SQVTM, CDR2 ANQGSEA. CDR3 nucleotides: TGCAGCGTTGAAGATCGGGCAGGGGAAGAGACCCAGTACTTC. Its translation: CSVEDRAGEETQYF. Based on the CDR3 plus reference TRBV29-1 and TRBJ2-5, the full variable domain is SAVISQKPSRDICQRGTSLTIQCQVDSQVTMMFWYRQQPGQSLTLIATANQGSEATYESGFVIDKFPISRPNLTFSTLTVSNMSPEDSSIYLCSVEDRAGEETQYFGPGTRLLVL.

This clone occurred a few times. The rearrangement uses TRBV3-1 (or the pseudogene TRBV3-2) and TRBJ1-2, with a possible D match to TRBD1 (5 bases). Trimming pared 4 bases from V and 4 bases from J, leaving 10 bases between. This CDR3 comprises 13 residues. Germline V gene sequence: CDR1 LGHDT, CDR2 YNNKEL (reference sequence). CDR3 sequence (DNA): TGTGCCAGCAGCCGAGACAGTTCCTATGGCTACACCTTC. Protein: CASSRDSSYGYTF.

The rearrangement uses TRBV4-1 and TRBJ2-3; D is ambiguous. V dropped 2 bases and J dropped 0 bases, with 12 bases sitting between them. This CDR3 spans 16 amino acids. CDR1 MGHRA and CDR2 YSYEKL come from the germline V gene. CDR3 sequence (DNA): TGCGCCAGCAGCCAATGGCAGGCCTCTAGCACAGATACGCAGTATTTT. Translating it yields CASSQWQASSTDTQYF.

This clone was recorded a few times. The J gene is TRBJ1-2, the V gene TRBV18; D remains ambiguous. This CDR3 is built from 14 residues. In germline, CDR1 is KGHSH, CDR2 LQKENI. V was pared by 6 bases and J by 7 bases, with 18 bases between. CDR3 loop: CASSLGVISSGYTF. For the CDR3, the DNA is TGTGCCAGCTCCCTCGGGGTCATAAGCTCTGGCTACACCTTC.

This chain connects TRBV28 to TRBJ2-7, with TRBD2 identical over 10 bases. This CDR3 comprises 14 residues. Germline V CDR1 and CDR2: MDHEN, SYDVKM. The V gene end was trimmed by 4 bases and the J gene end by 5 bases; junction bases not matched to a gene: 5. The CDR3 DNA is TGTGCCAGCAGTTGGGCTAGCGGGAGACACGAGCAGTACTTC. Translation: CASSWASGRHEQYF. Full variable domain (remainder filled in from reference TRBV28 and TRBJ2-7): DVKVTQSSRYLVKRTGEKVFLECVQDMDHENMFWYRQDPGLGLRLIYFSYDVKMKEKGDIPEGYSVSREKKERFSLILESASTNQTSMYLCASSWASGRHEQYFGPGTRLTVT.

V is TRBV11-3 and J is TRBJ2-3, with D perhaps matching TRBD1 (5 bases). The CDR3 has 15 residues. Trimming removed 5 bases from V and 4 bases from J, with 16 bases in between. CDR1 is SGHNT, CDR2 YENEEA, per germline. CDR3 region: CASSPQGGFADTQYF. CDR3 nucleotides: TGTGCCAGCAGCCCTCAGGGTGGGTTTGCAGATACGCAGTATTTT.

This rearrangement joins TRBV7-9 to TRBJ1-1, with D unresolved. This CDR3 is built from 13 residues. Trimming pared 4 bases from V and 1 base from J, leaving 7 bases between. The germline V gene encodes CDR1 SEHNR and CDR2 FQNEAQ (reference sequence). Here the CDR3 reads CASSSQANTEAFF. In nucleotides, the CDR3 is TGTGCCAGCAGCTCGCAGGCGAACACTGAAGCTTTCTTT.

The chain links TRBV29-1 to TRBJ1-1; TRBD1 is a possible D gene (5 bases). The V end lost 1 base, the J end lost 5 bases, and 17 bases lay between the germline ends. CDR1 and CDR2 from the germline V gene are SQVTM and ANQGSEA. CDR3 length: 15 amino acids. CDR3 DNA sequence: TGCAGCGTTGAAGGCACCGGAGGGGCCCTAACTGAAGCTTTCTTT. The encoded protein is CSVEGTGGALTEAFF.

This rearrangement joins TRBV18 to TRBJ2-7; 9 bases are shared with TRBD1. Looked up from germline, CDR1 is KGHSH and CDR2 is LQKENI. V lost 4 bases to trimming and J lost 1 base; unmatched junction nucleotides: 2. The CDR3 is 14 residues long. In DNA form, the CDR3 reads TGTGCCAGCTCACATGACAGGGGGTCCTACGAGCAGTACTTC. Protein: CASSHDRGSYEQYF.